A single sample is the source of the 27 T cell receptor beta chains below, sequenced in a study of blood T cell repertoires in COVID-19 (TCRdb year 2020). Receptor libraries were prepared by the immunoSEQ multiplex PCR assay. TCRdb's version of the immuneACCESS table is confined to in-frame rearrangements and falls short of the full clone set. An unresolved V gene accounts for under half of the shortfall where checked; the remainder is of unknown origin. This sample is represented by about 200,000 clones; approximately 85% of them were singletons. Around 9.9% of the sample is held by the ten biggest clonotypes. The material sequenced was peripheral blood. The receptors here all came from a human donor with active or convalescent COVID-19. The donor label of this sample is uncertain.

The chain couples TRBV28 to TRBJ2-7, with 7 bases identical to TRBD2. The germline gives CDR1 MDHEN, CDR2 SYDVKM. Losses at the gene ends were 10 bases for V and 5 bases for J; bases not matched to a gene: 5. The CDR3 contains 11 residues. CDR3 in amino acids: CATSGGNEQYF. The CDR3 nucleotides are TGTGCCACATCGGGAGGTAACGAGCAGTACTTC.

The chain combines TRBV6-5 with TRBJ1-5; D might be TRBD1 (5 bases). Looked up from germline, CDR1 is MNHEY and CDR2 is SVGAGI. The V end lost 6 bases, the J end lost 7 bases, and 16 bases lay between the germline ends. There are 14 residues in the CDR3. CDR3 sequence (DNA): TGTGCCAGCAGAAAGAGGGGAGGCGACCAGCCCCAGCATTTT. Its protein product is CASRKRGGDQPQHF.

The J gene is TRBJ2-1, the V gene TRBV24-1; 9 nucleotides agree with TRBD2. CDR3 length equals 13 residues. CDR1 and CDR2 from the germline V gene are KGHDR and SFDVKD. V gave up 5 bases and J gave up 6 bases; unmatched junction bases: 1. The CDR3 reads CATSGGRVNEQFF. CDR3 in DNA: TGTGCCACCAGTGGCGGGAGGGTCAATGAGCAGTTCTTC.

V gene TRBV4-2 combines with J gene TRBJ1-2; D is unclear. Germline values: CDR1 LGHNA, CDR2 YNFKEQ. The CDR3 is made up of 14 amino acids. V was pared by 0 bases and J by 8 bases, with 13 bases between. The CDR3 nucleotides read TGTGCCAGCAGCCAAGATTTTGGGCCCAGGGGCTACACCTTC. It encodes CASSQDFGPRGYTF.

The chain joins TRBV20-1 to TRBJ2-5, with unresolved D. CDR3 length: 16 amino acids. Looked up from germline, CDR1 is DFQATT and CDR2 is SNEGSKA (reference sequence). V was clipped by 3 bases and J by 1 base, with 18 bases between them. As DNA, the CDR3 is TGCAGTGCTAGTGTGGGTGGTGCGGCGATCCAAGAGACCCAGTACTTC. Its protein is CSASVGGAAIQETQYF.

Worth noting for this clone: The junction does not match germline at one end; this may be a read error. This rearrangement joins TRBV14 to TRBJ1-2; maybe TRBD1 (5 bases). The V gene's germline CDR1 is SGHDN and CDR2 FVKESK. The CDR3 totals 12 residues. The CDR3 DNA reads TGTGCCAGCAGCCAAGATCGGGTGACAGTGATCTTC. As protein: CASSQDRVTVIF.

V gene TRBV29-1 combines with J gene TRBJ2-3; 7 bases fit TRBD2. J lost 2 bases, V lost 6 bases, and 5 bases had no gene match. The CDR3 totals 13 residues. Per the germline V gene, CDR1 is SQVTM and CDR2 is ANQGSEA. This CDR3 is CSVRGVNTDTQYF. The CDR3 bases are TGCAGCGTCCGGGGGGTCAACACAGATACGCAGTATTTT.

J is TRBJ2-7 and V is TRBV9; D might be TRBD2 (5 bases). Germline loops: CDR1 SGDLS, CDR2 YYNGEE. V dropped 0 bases and J dropped 3 bases, with 7 bases sitting between them. The CDR3 contains 13 residues. The CDR3 spells CASSVDGVYEQYF. CDR3 in DNA: TGTGCCAGCAGCGTAGACGGGGTCTACGAGCAGTACTTC. The full variable domain, its missing parts supplied by reference TRBV9 and TRBJ2-7, is DSGVTQTPKHLITATGQRVTLRCSPRSGDLSVYWYQQSLDQGLQFLIQYYNGEERAKGNILERFSAQQFPDLHSELNLSSLELGDSALYFCASSVDGVYEQYFGPGTRLTVT.

This clone showed up just a few times. The chain employs TRBV30 and TRBJ2-5, with D maybe TRBD1 (6 bases). The CDR3 runs 14 residues. The V end was cut by 1 base, the J end by 6 bases, with 15 bases between. Germline CDR1 is GTSNPN and CDR2 is SVGIG (reference sequence). CDR3 in DNA: TGTGCCTGGAGTGCGACAGGCTGGAGGCAGACCCAGTACTTC. Its translation is CAWSATGWRQTQYF.

The chain has TRBV5-1 and TRBJ1-4; 9 bases agree with TRBD1. V was pared by 1 base and J by 6 bases, with 7 bases of the junction left unmatched. This CDR3 has 16 residues. Looked up from germline, CDR1 is SGHRS and CDR2 is YFSETQ. For the CDR3, the DNA is TGCGCCAGCAGCTTGTCCTCGGGACAGGGACATGAAAAACTGTTTTTT. This gives the protein CASSLSSGQGHEKLFF.

This rearrangement joins TRBV19 to TRBJ2-3; D is possibly TRBD2 (5 bases). This CDR3 contains 16 residues. Germline CDR1 reads LNHDA; CDR2 reads SQIVND (reference sequence). V gave up 7 bases and J gave up 0 bases, with 17 bases separating them. CDR3 loop: CASTPRAGRSTDTQYF. The CDR3 DNA sequence: TGTGCCAGTACCCCTCGGGCGGGCCGGAGCACAGATACGCAGTATTTT.

J is TRBJ2-5 and V is TRBV2; the D is unclear. Trimming shortened V by 3 bases and J by 1 base, and 12 bases separated the two germline ends. Germline V gives CDR1 SNHLY, CDR2 FYNNEI. This CDR3 has 15 amino acids. CDR3 residues: CASSERRISQETQYF. The CDR3 region has the DNA TGTGCCAGCAGTGAGCGGCGGATCTCCCAAGAGACCCAGTACTTC.

Of note for this clone: The junction departs from the called germline gene at one end, perhaps through a read error. The chain recombines TRBV7-9 with TRBJ1-1; 7 nucleotides align to TRBD1. The CDR3 runs to 12 residues. CDR1 and CDR2 from the germline V gene are SEHNR and FQNEAQ (reference sequence). This chain's CDR3 is CAGSLEGAEAFF. The CDR3 DNA reads TGTGCCGGCAGCTTAGAGGGGGCCGAAGCTTTCTTT. The variable domain in full, with the rest retrieved from reference TRBV7-9 and TRBJ1-1, is DTGVSQNPRHKITKRGQNVTFRCDPISEHNRLYWYRQTLGQGPEFLTYFQNEAQLEKSRLLSDRFSAERPKGSFSTLEIQRTEQGDSAMYLCAGSLEGAEAFFGQGTRLTVV.

In its sample, this clone was seen a few times. The V call is TRBV4-3, the J call TRBJ1-2, with 7 bases fitting TRBD1. This CDR3 spans 13 amino acids. Losses at the gene ends were 0 bases for V and 6 bases for J; bases not matched to a gene: 1. The germline V gene has CDR1 LGHNA and CDR2 YSLEER. The CDR3 protein is CASSQDRGDGYTF. CDR3 DNA sequence: TGCGCCAGCAGCCAAGACAGGGGGGATGGCTACACCTTC.

This chain connects TRBV7-2 to TRBJ1-1; D not certain. This CDR3 contains 14 residues. CDR1 is SGHTA, CDR2 FQGNSA, per germline. The V end lost 3 bases, the J end lost 3 bases, and 11 bases lay between the germline ends. Here the CDR3 reads CASSFDDRDTEAFF. CDR3 in DNA: TGTGCCAGCAGCTTCGACGATCGGGACACTGAAGCTTTCTTT.

The chain links TRBV7-3 to TRBJ2-3, with D possibly matching TRBD2 (6 bases). From germline, CDR1 is SGHTA and CDR2 FQGTGA. This CDR3 has 14 residues. V was trimmed by 3 bases and J by 5 bases, leaving 12 bases between them. As DNA, the CDR3 is TGTGCCAGCAGCTTTCGGGACTCCCAAGATACGCAGTATTTT. Amino acid sequence: CASSFRDSQDTQYF.

The V gene is TRBV3-1 (or the pseudogene TRBV3-2), the J gene TRBJ2-3, with 9 bases matching TRBD2. The germline gives CDR1 LGHDT, CDR2 YNNKEL (reference sequence). This CDR3 comprises 15 residues. Trimming cost V 3 bases and J 5 bases; bases outside gene matches: 6. CDR3 coding DNA: TGTGCCAGCAGCCATCTAGCGGGGCTGGGAGATACGCAGTATTTT. It translates to CASSHLAGLGDTQYF.

The J gene is TRBJ1-5, the V gene TRBV18; the D gene is possibly TRBD1 (5 bases). V gave up 1 base and J gave up 4 bases, with 11 bases separating them. The CDR3 sequence is 15 residues long. Germline assignment: CDR1 KGHSH and CDR2 LQKENI. The CDR3 DNA reads as TGTGCCAGCTCACCACTTCCGACAGATAATCAGCCCCAGCATTTT. It specifies CASSPLPTDNQPQHF.

This rearrangement joins TRBV7-2 to TRBJ1-2; D may be TRBD1 (6 bases). The CDR3 loop spans 15 amino acids. Germline loops: CDR1 SGHTA, CDR2 FQGNSA. V was pared by 5 bases and J by 8 bases, with 21 bases between. CDR3 in amino acids: CASSTEANRAPGYTF. The CDR3, as DNA: TGTGCCAGCAGCACCGAGGCCAACAGGGCTCCGGGCTACACCTTC. The full variable domain, in which reference TRBV7-2 and TRBJ1-2 provide the parts outside the CDR3, is GAGVSQSPSNKVTEKGKDVELRCDPISGHTALYWYRQSLGQGLEFLIYFQGNSAPDKSGLPSDRFSAERTGGSVSTLTIQRTQQEDSAVYLCASSTEANRAPGYTFGSGTRLTVV.

The J gene is TRBJ1-1, the V gene TRBV2; 7 bases fit TRBD1. The CDR3 totals 13 residues. Germline V gives CDR1 SNHLY, CDR2 FYNNEI. Trimming cost V 1 base and J 9 bases; bases outside gene matches: 5. The CDR3 DNA sequence: TGTGCCAGCAGTGAAGGACAGGGTTGGAAAGCTTTCTTT. Translating gives CASSEGQGWKAFF. The full variable domain, with the rest looked up from reference TRBV2 and TRBJ1-1, is EPEVTQTPSHQVTQMGQEVILRCVPISNHLYFYWYRQILGQKVEFLVSFYNNEISEKSEIFDDQFSVERPDGSNFTLKIRSTKLEDSAMYFCASSEGQGWKAFFGQGTRLTVV.

The chain's CDR3 is CASSDSAGGSTDTQYF. In DNA, the CDR3 is TGTGCCAGCAGTGACTCGGCAGGGGGAAGCACAGATACGCAGTATTTT. This chain connects TRBV6-4 to TRBJ2-3; TRBD1 matches 7 bases. With V trimmed by 0 bases and J by 0 bases, 3 bases remained unmatched. In germline, CDR1 is MRHNA, CDR2 SNTAGT. This CDR3 spans 16 amino acids.

The chain carries TRBV10-1 and TRBJ2-6; 7 bases match TRBD1. This CDR3 has 17 amino acids. Germline lookup yields CDR1 WNHNN and CDR2 SYGVQD (reference sequence). The trim removed 6 bases at V and 0 bases at J, leaving 8 bases unmatched. CDR3: CASSDGTDLSGANVLTF. CDR3 DNA: TGCGCCAGCAGCGATGGGACAGACCTCTCTGGGGCCAACGTCCTGACTTTC.

The genes are TRBV7-9 and TRBJ2-7; 13 bases are a match to TRBD2. This CDR3 is 16 amino acids long. The germline V gene encodes CDR1 SEHNR and CDR2 FQNEAQ (reference sequence). V trimming: 4 bases; J trimming: 5 bases; junction bases outside the gene matches: 8. CDR3 nucleotide sequence: TGTGCCAGCAGCTCTTCGGGGACTAGCGGGAAGGACGAGCAGTACTTC. Its translation: CASSSSGTSGKDEQYF.

The V call is TRBV6-4, the J call TRBJ2-1, with 10 nucleotides matching TRBD2. This CDR3 comprises 14 residues. V shed 4 bases, J shed 8 bases, and the junction held 5 bases outside the gene matches. CDR1 is MRHNA and CDR2 is SNTAGT in the germline V gene. The CDR3 DNA sequence: TGTGCCAGCAGTGTGGAGCGGGAGGGCTATGAGCAGTTCTTC. As protein: CASSVEREGYEQFF.

Here the CDR3 reads CASKTEGVDNSPLHF. As DNA, the CDR3 is TGTGCCAGCAAAACCGAGGGGGTTGATAATTCACCCCTCCACTTT. J is TRBJ1-6 and V is TRBV3-1 (or the pseudogene TRBV3-2); the D gene is possibly TRBD1 (6 bases). This CDR3 comprises 15 residues. Germline CDR1 LGHDT, CDR2 YNNKEL (reference sequence). Trimming cost V 7 bases and J 5 bases, with 15 bases left between them.

This clone was counted between two and nine times. This chain uses TRBV5-5 with TRBJ1-2; TRBD1 agrees at 7 bases. The junction had 8 bases not matched to a gene; V was cut back by 4 bases and J by 8 bases. Germline lookup yields CDR1 SGHKS and CDR2 YYEKEE (reference sequence). The CDR3 extends over 13 amino acids. CDR3 sequence (DNA): TGTGCCAGCAGCGCAACAGGGGTAGGAGGCTACACCTTC. This encodes CASSATGVGGYTF.

This clone was picked up one time. The chain uses TRBV5-1 and TRBJ2-3; 7 bases are shared with TRBD1. The V segment lost 0 bases and the J segment 3 bases; nucleotides outside the gene matches: 4. The CDR3 sequence is 15 residues long. Germline V gene sequence: CDR1 SGHRS, CDR2 YFSETQ. The CDR3 DNA follows: TGCGCCAGCAGCTTGGAGGCAGGGGGTACAGATACGCAGTATTTT. Its protein product is CASSLEAGGTDTQYF. Combining the CDR3 with reference TRBV5-1 and TRBJ2-3 gives the whole variable domain KAGVTQTPRYLIKTRGQQVTLSCSPISGHRSVSWYQQTPGQGLQFLFEYFSETQRNKGNFPGRFSGRQFSNSRSEMNVSTLELGDSALYLCASSLEAGGTDTQYFGPGTRLTVL.